One and the same sample provided the 22 T cell receptor beta chains below, sequenced in a study of T-cell reconstitution after alpha-beta-depleted transplantation in children. Using unique molecular identifiers, the investigators prepared the TCRbeta library. MiXCR, run by TCRdb on the PCR reads, gives a single entry per CDR3 protein. Seen here are some 640,000 distinct CDR3 sequences, approximately 16% observed once, and the top ten hold 0.9% to 1.2%. Sequencing was performed on PBMCs from the stem cell graft donor, taken from the stem cell graft. The receptors stem from a human donor who donated a stem cell graft to a child with acute myeloid leukemia.

The sample holds many counts of this clonotype. The chain has TRBV20-1 and TRBJ2-7; 7 bases match TRBD1. The CDR3 extends over 14 amino acids. Unmatched junction bases numbered 13, after V lost 5 bases and J lost 6 bases. Per germline, CDR1 DFQATT and CDR2 SNEGSKA (reference sequence). The CDR3 loop reads CSALTGPTFSEQYF. CDR3 bases: TGCAGTGCTTTGACAGGGCCGACGTTCTCCGAGCAGTACTTC.

This chain joins TRBV11-2 and TRBJ2-5; TRBD2 might be the D (6 bases). The CDR3 spans 14 residues. The germline gives CDR1 SGHAT, CDR2 FQNNGV. V dropped 5 bases and J dropped 5 bases, with 15 bases sitting between them. The CDR3 loop is CASSLSTRGETQYF. DNA of the CDR3: TGTGCCAGCAGCCTATCCACCCGGGGGGAGACCCAGTACTTC.

The rearrangement links TRBV2 to TRBJ1-5; 8 positions agree with TRBD1. Germline V gene sequence: CDR1 SNHLY, CDR2 FYNNEI. V shed 6 bases and J 2 bases; nucleotides not matched to a gene: 9. The CDR3 totals 16 residues. This CDR3 reads CASSVTGGYGNQPQHF. The CDR3 DNA follows: TGTGCCAGCAGCGTTACAGGGGGATATGGCAATCAGCCCCAGCATTTT.

This chain links TRBV9 with TRBJ2-7; a possible D gene is TRBD2 (7 bases). In germline, CDR1 is SGDLS, CDR2 YYNGEE. Trimming removed 0 bases from V and 2 bases from J, with 12 bases in between. The CDR3 covers 15 residues. CDR3 amino acids: CASSVEGGAPYEQYF. In nucleotides, the CDR3 is TGTGCCAGCAGCGTAGAGGGGGGGGCCCCCTACGAGCAGTACTTC.

The DNA for the CDR3 is TGTGCCAGCAGCCCCCCGACAGGGAGGAGAGGAGATACGCAGTATTTT. Protein sequence: CASSPPTGRRGDTQYF. The chain carries TRBV7-2 and TRBJ2-3; perhaps TRBD1 as D (7 bases). This CDR3 is built from 16 residues. V was shortened by 5 bases and J by 5 bases, with 20 bases between the two germline ends. CDR1 is SGHTA and CDR2 is FQGNSA in the germline V gene.

The chain carries TRBV7-2 and TRBJ1-5, with TRBD1 matching 10 bases. With 5 bases clipped from V and 6 bases from J, the junction kept 7 bases outside the gene matches. CDR1 SGHTA and CDR2 FQGNSA come from the germline V gene. The CDR3 contains 15 residues. CDR3 coding DNA: TGTGCCAGCAGCCCCCCCGGGACAGGGGCTCAGCCCCAGCATTTT. Translating gives CASSPPGTGAQPQHF.

There are many counts of this clonotype. The chain uses TRBV12-3 or TRBV12-4 and TRBJ1-2; D might be TRBD1 (5 bases). This CDR3 comprises 14 residues. Deletions cut 5 bases from V and 4 bases from J, with 14 bases between. The CDR3 DNA sequence: TGTGCCAGCAGTGTCCGGGACTTAAGCTATGGCTACACCTTC. It codes for CASSVRDLSYGYTF.

To note about this clonotype: The junction and the germline gene differ at one end; a read error may be behind it. The V gene is TRBV5-1, the J gene TRBJ1-1; D may be TRBD1 (5 bases). The CDR3 sequence is 11 residues long. From germline, CDR1 is SGHRS and CDR2 YFSETQ. The CDR3 DNA is TGCGCCAGCAGCTTCGGGACTGAAGCTTACTTT. Amino acid sequence: CASSFGTEAYF.

At least ten counts were recorded for this clonotype. V is TRBV27 and J is TRBJ2-7; a weak D match, TRBD2 (6 bases). The V gene lost 5 bases and the J gene lost 2 bases, with 13 bases spanning the gap. The CDR3 covers 14 residues. From germline, CDR1 is MNHEY and CDR2 SMNVEV (reference sequence). Here the CDR3 DNA reads TGTGCCAGCAGTCCCCAGTGGAGGGCCTACGAGCAGTACTTC. The encoded protein is CASSPQWRAYEQYF.

This chain connects TRBV24-1 to TRBJ2-1; no reliable D call. The CDR3 contains 16 residues. V was cut by 3 bases and J by 6 bases, with 17 bases left in between. CDR1 and CDR2 (germline): KGHDR, SFDVKD. The DNA of the CDR3 is TGTGCCACCAGTGATAAACCCGTGGCCAGAGCCAATGAGCAGTTCTTC. Amino acid sequence: CATSDKPVARANEQFF.

This chain joins TRBV19 and TRBJ2-7; TRBD1 agrees at 7 bases. The CDR3 has 13 residues. V gave up 5 bases and J gave up 6 bases; unmatched junction bases: 7. Germline assignment: CDR1 LNHDA and CDR2 SQIVND (reference sequence). Written as DNA, the CDR3 is TGTGCCAGTAGTGGGAGTACAGGGGTCGAGCAGTACTTC. Translated: CASSGSTGVEQYF.

The V and J genes are TRBV27 and TRBJ1-5, with D possibly TRBD1 on 6 matching bases. V lost 6 bases to trimming and J lost 6 bases, with 15 bases between them. The germline V gene has CDR1 MNHEY and CDR2 SMNVEV (reference sequence). The length of the CDR3 is 14 residues. CDR3 in DNA: TGTGCCAGCAGCCGGGGGCAGTATGGTCAGCCCCAGCATTTT. Amino acid sequence: CASSRGQYGQPQHF.

This clonotype was observed a few times. The chain uses TRBV7-3 and TRBJ2-3; the match to TRBD2 covers 8 bases. Looked up from germline, CDR1 is SGHTA and CDR2 is FQGTGA. Losses at the gene ends were 2 bases for V and 4 bases for J; bases not matched to a gene: 5. CDR3 size: 15 residues. The CDR3 DNA reads TGTGCCAGCAGCTTACCCAGCGGGGGTGCAGATACGCAGTATTTT. Its protein product is CASSLPSGGADTQYF.

The V call is TRBV5-6, the J call TRBJ2-7; possibly TRBD2 for D (6 bases). Germline CDR1 and CDR2: SGHDT and YYEEEE. V was pared by 4 bases and J by 6 bases, with 14 bases between. The CDR3 covers 13 residues. CDR3 amino acids: CASSQGVGGEQYF. The CDR3 region has the DNA TGTGCCAGCAGCCAAGGAGTGGGAGGCGAGCAGTACTTC.

This clonotype has more than one count but fewer than ten. The chain has TRBV13 and TRBJ2-1, with TRBD2 as a possible D gene (7 bases). This CDR3 has 16 residues. Trimming pared 4 bases from V and 6 bases from J, leaving 19 bases between. Germline CDR1 PRHDT, CDR2 FYEKMQ (reference sequence). The CDR3 bases are TGTGCCAGCAGCTCCCGCGGGGGACAAGCTCCCAATGAGCAGTTCTTC. This codes for CASSSRGGQAPNEQFF.

This clonotype appeared many times. This chain uses TRBV5-5 with TRBJ2-2, with D possibly matching TRBD1 (5 bases). V shed 2 bases and J shed 7 bases, with 15 bases lying between them. This CDR3 is built from 15 residues. The germline CDR1 and CDR2 sequences are SGHKS and YYEKEE (reference sequence). In DNA, the CDR3 is TGTGCCAGCAGCTTAACGGACATTATTGGCGGGGAGCTGTTTTTT. Residues: CASSLTDIIGGELFF.

This chain links TRBV11-2 with TRBJ1-2, with TRBD1 as a possible D gene (6 bases). Germline CDR1 reads SGHAT; CDR2 reads FQNNGV. V was cut by 3 bases and J by 2 bases, with 22 bases left in between. This CDR3 contains 18 residues. The chain's CDR3 is CASSFKSLSPGQNYGYTF. The CDR3 DNA sequence: TGTGCCAGCAGCTTTAAATCCCTATCCCCGGGACAAAACTATGGCTACACCTTC.

This clonotype was observed at least ten times. The rearrangement links TRBV5-5 to TRBJ2-1; TRBD1 aligns across 8 bases. The length of the CDR3 is 15 residues. The germline CDR1 and CDR2 sequences are SGHKS and YYEKEE (reference sequence). The V gene end was trimmed by 4 bases and the J gene end by 6 bases; junction bases not matched to a gene: 9. CDR3 coding DNA: TGTGCCAGCAGCCGCGGACAGGGCAGTGGCAATGAGCAGTTCTTC. Protein: CASSRGQGSGNEQFF.

This chain joins TRBV7-3 and TRBJ2-2; D is perhaps TRBD2 (6 bases). The length of the CDR3 is 15 residues. Germline V gene sequence: CDR1 SGHTA, CDR2 FQGTGA. V lost 4 bases and J lost 6, with 15 bases in between. CDR3 sequence (DNA): TGTGCCAGCAGCTGGAGCCCTGCGGGGCCCGGGGAGCTGTTTTTT. It is translated as CASSWSPAGPGELFF.

Ten or more counts support this clonotype. The rearrangement uses TRBV15 and TRBJ2-5; a weak D match, TRBD2 (5 bases). The CDR3 totals 14 residues. V was pared by 4 bases and J by 3 bases, with 12 bases between. Germline values: CDR1 LNHNV, CDR2 YYDKDF (reference sequence). CDR3 in DNA: TGTGCCACCAGCATTAGCGAGACGGAAGAGACCCAGTACTTC. As protein: CATSISETEETQYF.

This clonotype was counted only a few times. The genes are TRBV20-1 and TRBJ1-5; 8 bases agree with TRBD1. Germline loops: CDR1 DFQATT, CDR2 SNEGSKA (reference sequence). This CDR3 comprises 17 residues. J gave up 2 bases and V 5 bases, and 14 bases lay outside the gene matches. CDR3 amino acids: CSARSGRPGQGNQPQHF. The CDR3 DNA follows: TGCAGTGCTCGATCCGGACGCCCGGGACAGGGCAATCAGCCCCAGCATTTT.

The J gene is TRBJ2-7, the V gene TRBV7-2, with TRBD2 identical over 12 bases. Germline CDR1 reads SGHTA; CDR2 reads FQGNSA. This CDR3 contains 15 residues. The V gene end was trimmed by 4 bases and the J gene end by 5 bases; junction bases not matched to a gene: 6. Here the CDR3 reads CASSWGRLAGDEQYF. The CDR3 coding sequence is TGTGCCAGCAGCTGGGGTCGACTAGCGGGGGACGAGCAGTACTTC.